This paragraph covers one T cell receptor beta chain sequence. These data belong to a study of cytomegalovirus exposure and HLA in healthy donors. The ends were cut back, 3 bases at V and 9 bases at J, with 9 bases in the middle. Germline CDR1 is SGHTA and CDR2 is FQGNSA. The CDR3 totals 12 residues. PCR employed 60 Vbeta and 13 Jbeta primers. Some clones are missing from TCRdb's copy, which holds only in-frame ones; the method was immunoSEQ multiplex PCR. The sample has about 85,000 clones; around 74% are singletons. The sequence derives from a boy under 18 in good health and CMV-seronegative. The V gene is TRBV7-2, the J gene TRBJ2-1, with no clear D. Sequencing input: PBMCs. The DNA of the CDR3 is TGTGCCAGCAGCTTGGAGACGGGTGAGCAGTTCTTC. Translating it yields CASSLETGEQFF. Based on the CDR3 plus reference TRBV7-2 and TRBJ2-1, the full variable domain is GAGVSQSPSNKVTEKGKDVELRCDPISGHTALYWYRQSLGQGLEFLIYFQGNSAPDKSGLPSDRFSAERTGGSVSTLTIQRTQQEDSAVYLCASSLETGEQFFGPGTRLTVL.